This T cell receptor (beta chain) appears in the sequencing data of a study of T cells in Graves' hyperthyroidism and ophthalmopathy (dated by TCRdb to about 2019). Notes on the research overall: Peripheral blood samples were taken at the time of initial diagnosis, prior to any treatment. After sampling, hyperthyroidism patients received methimazole starting at 30 mg daily, and ophthalmopathy patients received high-dose intravenous methylprednisolone. In six Graves' hyperthyroidism patients, the study also compared T-cell repertoires from thyroid tissue with T-cell repertoires from blood. The paper reports TCR Vbeta CDR3 sequencing of 130 to 150 peripheral blood samples: 40 to 45 ophthalmopathy, under 85 hyperthyroidism and around 17 progressor patients. Prospective prediction of ophthalmopathy was tested in an independent validation cohort of 18 hyperthyroidism patients and approximately 17 patients who later progressed to ophthalmopathy. The 100 or so discovery patients were divided at random into training and test sets in a 7:3 ratio. A discovery cohort of about 100 patients, 43 with Graves' ophthalmopathy and roughly 59 with stable Graves' hyperthyroidism, was used to find distinguishing TCR V-J signatures.

Ophthalmopathy patients had moderately to severely active disease, with a Clinical Activity Score of 3 or more, a NOSPECS grade of 4 or more, and a disease duration of less than 3 months. The study excluded patients with uncontrolled infections, other autoimmune diseases, pregnancy or lactation. Clinical symptoms, serum thyroxine and TRAb, thyroid ultrasound, and orbital computed tomography formed the basis for the diagnoses. PBMCs were separated from roughly 10 ml of fresh peripheral blood using Ficoll-Paque density gradient centrifugation. Trizol reagent was used to extract total RNA, and RNA quality was then checked on an Agilent 2100 Bioanalyzer. Worth noting for this clonotype: Its cognate antigen has yet to be identified. Base qualities are not provided; no much larger clone lies one nucleotide away.

Trimming costs V 7 bases and J 2 bases, and their ends lie 16 bases apart. CDR1 and CDR2 (LGHNT, FRNRAP) derive from the germline V gene. Spanning cysteine to phenylalanine, the CDR3 consists of 15 amino acids. The retained sequence is limited to the CDR3, 45 bases, with the frame set at the first base. The TCR beta CDR3 regions were amplified from the RNA transcripts. A first-round RT-PCR of the TCR CDR3 used the HTBI primer set with the Qiagen OneStep RT-PCR kit. Libraries were constructed in a second round of multiplex PCR, after which size selection and purification were carried out. Sequencing of the libraries was done on an Illumina HiSeq2000 using paired-end 100 bp reads. Concerning the study's data processing: SOAPnuke was used to process the raw data, removing reads that contained adapters or uncalled bases, had a mean Phred below 15, or lacked an exact match to the constant primer or identifier. High-quality paired reads were merged with COPE v1.2.5, and unique nucleotide sequences were defined as clonotypes. Clonotypes were aligned to IMGT TRBV, TRBD and TRBJ reference segments using MiTCR v1.1. The analysis included only V-J combinations with a frequency above 0.0001, which together covered 98% to 99.2% of the repertoires. The TCS score was defined as the ratio of F50 (clonal expansion) to E x V (chaos), calculated using BLOSUM62-based TCRdist between CDR3 peptides within each V-J. Welch's t-statistics and random forest reduced 500 to 650 V-J features to about 12, which were used in a naive Bayes classifier (R e1071). TCRdb reprocessing: public reads trimmed at Q25 with fastp, clones called with MiXCR, in-frame beta chains kept. Rows matching on CDR3 protein sequence are summarized as one entry with the most common DNA and genes. TCRdb's processing, not the authors' own work, is the source of the V and J calls. The sample table contains nearly 250,000 distinct CDR3 sequences; only one count was recorded for approximately 16% of them. The top ten clonotypes cover 28% of the sample.

What the work shows at the level of the full study, not this receptor alone: Sample size was not statistically predetermined, and blinding of investigators to group allocation was not performed. In cross-validation, a model built on a 13 V-J signature told ophthalmopathy apart from stable hyperthyroidism with 85% to 90% sensitivity and about 81% specificity, and in testing the same model reached 80%/75%. Blood samples also contained most of the expanded thyroid clonotypes (frequency above 0.001), which suggests that blood repertoires may reflect thyroid immune responses. In validation, the model predicted progression to ophthalmopathy a median of roughly six months before onset, with roughly 70% sensitivity and 72.22% specificity.

The chain uses TRBV12-5 and TRBJ2-3, with no confidently assigned D gene. This receptor was obtained from a woman between 18 and 29 years old with Graves' ophthalmopathy. Sequences were obtained from blood. The CDR3 region reads CASAPGLGYTDTQYF. The nucleotide sequence reads TGTGCTAGTGCCCCGGGCCTCGGATACACAGATACGCAGTATTTT.